Listed here are 32 T cell receptor beta chains from one sample, sequenced in a study of beta chain features in type 1 diabetes. Study-level results: Significant though moderate, a shortening of TCRB CDR3s appeared in all four CD4+ subsets of Type 1 diabetes patients.

Investigators reverse transcribed all isolated RNA, so they sequenced expressed TCRB transcripts. The table came from immunoSEQ multiplex PCR; TCRdb's copy has only in-frame clones and leaves some out. Here the sample spans around 250,000 clones, approximately 20% being singletons. These TCRs' antigens remain unknown. Sequenced sample: naive CD4+ T cells from blood. All receptors come from a woman aged 40 to 49 with type 1 diabetes.

The sample holds a few counts of this clone. The V call is TRBV4-3, the J call TRBJ2-3, with D uncertain. V gave up 4 bases and J gave up 2 bases, with 10 bases separating them. The CDR3 runs 14 residues. CDR1 LGHNA and CDR2 YSLEER come from the germline V gene. CDR3 loop: CASSRFSVTDTQYF. The CDR3 nucleotides are TGCGCCAGCAGCCGCTTTTCAGTCACAGATACGCAGTATTTT.

This clone was observed a few times. V and J are TRBV4-2 and TRBJ2-1, with D perhaps matching TRBD2 (7 bases). Germline V gene sequence: CDR1 LGHNA, CDR2 YNFKEQ. The length of the CDR3 is 17 residues. V lost 0 bases and J 7 bases, leaving 19 bases between the germline ends. The CDR3 spells CASSQEGGARGRNEQFF. The DNA for the CDR3 is TGTGCCAGCAGCCAAGAAGGGGGGGCCCGAGGTAGAAATGAGCAGTTCTTC.

The V gene is TRBV9, the J gene TRBJ2-1; D remains unclear. There are 15 residues in the CDR3. The V gene lost 3 bases and the J gene lost 2 bases, with 12 bases spanning the gap. Germline V gives CDR1 SGDLS, CDR2 YYNGEE. This CDR3 reads CASSETPRAYNEQFF. CDR3 coding DNA: TGTGCCAGCAGCGAGACTCCAAGAGCCTACAATGAGCAGTTCTTC.

V and J are TRBV29-1 and TRBJ2-7; D may be TRBD1 (5 bases). Per the germline V gene, CDR1 is SQVTM and CDR2 is ANQGSEA. With 4 bases removed from V and 4 bases from J, the gap between germline ends came to 14 bases. The CDR3 totals 13 residues. The CDR3 region is CSVGLLGPYEQYF. CDR3 DNA sequence: TGCAGCGTTGGCTTGCTGGGGCCTTACGAGCAGTACTTC.

This clone was recorded a few times. The rearrangement joins TRBV6-5 to TRBJ1-1, with 8 bases lining up with TRBD1. V lost 2 bases and J lost 1; bases outside the gene matches: 0. Per the germline V gene, CDR1 is MNHEY and CDR2 is SVGAGI. There are 14 residues in the CDR3. The CDR3 DNA is TGTGCCAGCAGTTACGGGACAGGGAACACTGAAGCTTTCTTT. This codes for CASSYGTGNTEAFF.

The chain carries TRBV9 and TRBJ1-2; D gene uncertain. With 1 base removed from V and 3 bases from J, the gap between germline ends came to 7 bases. The CDR3 is 13 residues long. Germline values: CDR1 SGDLS, CDR2 YYNGEE. The CDR3 spells CASSVSTDYGYTF. CDR3 nucleotides: TGTGCCAGCAGCGTATCCACAGACTATGGCTACACCTTC.

On this clone itself: The identical CDR3 is also encoded by other nucleotide sequences in the sample. The chain is built from TRBV18 and TRBJ2-5, with D unresolved. The germline V gene has CDR1 KGHSH and CDR2 LQKENI. The CDR3 is 12 residues long. V was pared by 2 bases and J by 4 bases, with 5 bases between. The CDR3 coding sequence is TGTGCCAGCTCACCAGCGAGAGAGACCCAGTACTTC. Protein sequence: CASSPARETQYF.

The rearrangement links TRBV7-2 to TRBJ1-5; D possibly corresponds to TRBD1 (6 bases). The CDR3 totals 14 residues. In germline, CDR1 is SGHTA, CDR2 FQGNSA. This CDR3 is CATSGTPPGQPQHF. The CDR3, as DNA: TGTGCGACCTCCGGGACACCTCCAGGCCAGCCCCAGCATTTT.

This clone turned up a few times. V gene TRBV7-2 combines with J gene TRBJ1-1; D might be TRBD1 (5 bases). The V gene lost 2 bases and the J gene lost 1 base, with 8 bases spanning the gap. CDR3 length: 14 amino acids. Germline values: CDR1 SGHTA, CDR2 FQGNSA. The CDR3 DNA reads as TGTGCCAGCAGCTTAAACCAGGGGAACACTGAAGCTTTCTTT. The encoded protein is CASSLNQGNTEAFF.

This clone was seen a few times. V is TRBV7-9 and J is TRBJ1-2; D gene unclear. Germline lookup yields CDR1 SEHNR and CDR2 FQNEAQ (reference sequence). This CDR3 region has 14 residues. V was trimmed by 2 bases and J by 6 bases, leaving 13 bases between them. The CDR3 is CASSLNSPRDGYTF. CDR3 bases: TGTGCCAGCAGCTTAAACAGCCCGAGGGATGGCTACACCTTC.

The chain employs TRBV4-2 and TRBJ2-7, with 9 bases fitting TRBD2. CDR3 length equals 18 residues. Germline values: CDR1 LGHNA, CDR2 YNFKEQ. Germline trimming cut 4 bases from V and 0 bases from J; bases unmatched to any gene: 13. CDR3 amino acids: CASSPQASSGANSYEQYF. The DNA for the CDR3 is TGTGCCAGCAGCCCTCAGGCATCTAGCGGGGCGAACTCCTACGAGCAGTACTTC.

V and J are TRBV5-1 and TRBJ1-1; D ambiguous. CDR3 length: 15 residues. Per germline, CDR1 SGHRS and CDR2 YFSETQ. The V gene lost 1 base and the J gene lost 1 base, with 11 bases spanning the gap. CDR3 nucleotides: TGCGCCAGCAGCTTGAGTCCGGAGTGGAACACTGAAGCTTTCTTT. It translates to CASSLSPEWNTEAFF.

The V gene is TRBV9, the J gene TRBJ2-1; TRBD1 matches 8 bases. The CDR3 runs 15 residues. Germline loops: CDR1 SGDLS, CDR2 YYNGEE. Germline trimming cut 3 bases from V and 5 bases from J; bases unmatched to any gene: 7. The CDR3 bases are TGTGCCAGCAGCGCCGGACAGGGCTCGAACAATGAGCAGTTCTTC. This sequence encodes CASSAGQGSNNEQFF.

The chain has TRBV28 and TRBJ2-7; 9 nucleotides line up with TRBD1. Unmatched junction bases numbered 13, after V lost 4 bases and J lost 6 bases. The CDR3 is 16 residues long. The germline gives CDR1 MDHEN, CDR2 SYDVKM. The CDR3 protein is CASSSLFGTGIGEQYF. DNA of the CDR3: TGTGCCAGCAGTTCATTATTCGGGACAGGGATTGGCGAGCAGTACTTC.

The gene calls are TRBV2 and TRBJ2-3, with D possibly being TRBD1 (5 bases). Germline V lookup: CDR1 SNHLY, CDR2 FYNNEI. Trimming removed 3 bases from V and 7 bases from J, with 11 bases in between. This CDR3 region has 13 residues. The CDR3 protein is CASSEARVNTQYF. The CDR3 DNA is TGTGCCAGCAGTGAGGCCAGGGTGAATACGCAGTATTTT.

The chain has TRBV4-3 and TRBJ1-5; D remains unclear. The CDR3 runs 15 residues. Germline loops: CDR1 LGHNA, CDR2 YSLEER. Trimming pared 0 bases from V and 5 bases from J, leaving 11 bases between. As DNA, the CDR3 is TGCGCCAGCAGCCAAGAGTTGAGGGCGGATCAGCCCCAGCATTTT. Translated: CASSQELRADQPQHF.

This clone was detected a few times. The chain has TRBV9 and TRBJ1-6, with a tentative D call TRBD1 (6 bases). This CDR3 contains 15 residues. The germline gives CDR1 SGDLS, CDR2 YYNGEE. Between the trimmed V and J ends, which lost 3 bases and 5 bases, there was a span of 12 bases. CDR3 protein: CASSATGPNNSPLHF. As DNA, the CDR3 is TGTGCCAGCAGCGCAACAGGGCCAAATAATTCACCCCTCCACTTT.

The V gene is TRBV7-8, the J gene TRBJ1-1; a possible D gene is TRBD1 (6 bases). Germline CDR1 and CDR2: SGHVS and FQNEAQ. CDR3 length: 16 amino acids. V shed 3 bases and J shed 0 bases, with 14 bases lying between them. CDR3 in DNA: TGTGCCAGCAGCTTCCAACAGGGCCGTATGAACACTGAAGCTTTCTTT. Encoded protein: CASSFQQGRMNTEAFF.

This clone was detected a few times. The rearrangement links TRBV4-1 to TRBJ1-2; D not resolved. Germline V gene data show CDR1 as MGHRA and CDR2 as YSYEKL. The CDR3 sequence is 11 residues long. V dropped 1 base and J dropped 7 bases, with 4 bases sitting between them. CDR3 sequence reads: CASSQAGGYTF. The CDR3 nucleotides are TGCGCCAGCAGCCAAGCGGGTGGCTACACCTTC.

This clone was observed a few times. The chain recombines TRBV13 with TRBJ1-6; the D gene is possibly TRBD1 (6 bases). Per the germline V gene, CDR1 is PRHDT and CDR2 is FYEKMQ (reference sequence). Between the trimmed V and J ends, which lost 1 base and 4 bases, there was a span of 11 bases. The CDR3 consists of 16 residues. The CDR3 region is CASSLDPRGYNSPLHF. For the CDR3, the DNA is TGTGCCAGCAGCTTAGATCCGAGGGGGTATAATTCACCCCTCCACTTT. The full variable domain, its missing parts supplied by reference TRBV13 and TRBJ1-6, is AAGVIQSPRHLIKEKRETATLKCYPIPRHDTVYWYQQGPGQDPQFLISFYEKMQSDKGSIPDRFSAQQFSDYHSELNMSSLELGDSALYFCASSLDPRGYNSPLHFGNGTRLTVT.

The V call is TRBV28, the J call TRBJ2-7; TRBD2 agrees at 8 bases. This CDR3 contains 16 residues. Germline lookup yields CDR1 MDHEN and CDR2 SYDVKM. The V gene end was trimmed by 7 bases and the J gene end by 5 bases; junction bases not matched to a gene: 16. The CDR3 DNA is TGTGCCAGCAACTGGCAAGCGGGGGCTCAGGGGAACGAGCAGTACTTC. Translation gives CASNWQAGAQGNEQYF.

The V call is TRBV10-3, the J call TRBJ2-3, with 7 positions matching TRBD1. The CDR3 runs 13 residues. Germline values: CDR1 ENHRY, CDR2 SYGVKD. V gave up 10 bases and J gave up 3 bases; unmatched junction bases: 7. CDR3 nucleotides: TGTGCCACCCAGGGGGAGAGGACAGATACGCAGTATTTT. Translated: CATQGERTDTQYF.

V is TRBV19 and J is TRBJ1-5; D not resolved. The CDR3 contains 14 residues. V dropped 7 bases and J dropped 4 bases, with 14 bases sitting between them. Germline CDR1 and CDR2: LNHDA and SQIVND (reference sequence). The CDR3 spells CASKRGPQNQPQHF. CDR3 nucleotides: TGTGCCAGTAAACGAGGCCCCCAAAATCAGCCCCAGCATTTT.

Only a few counts were recorded for this clone. The chain links TRBV29-1 to TRBJ2-5, with D possibly TRBD1 on 5 matching bases. The DNA end favors TRBJ2-7, so the J call may be wrong. Germline assignment: CDR1 SQVTM and CDR2 ANQGSEA. The CDR3 loop spans 13 amino acids. The CDR3 DNA reads as TGCAGCGTTATCATGACAGCTGTTGGCGAGCAGTACTTC. This encodes CSVIMTAVGEQYF.

This clone was observed a handful of times. The V call is TRBV28, the J call TRBJ2-4; 9 bases align to TRBD1. This CDR3 spans 14 amino acids. Germline V lookup: CDR1 MDHEN, CDR2 SYDVKM. The V gene end was trimmed by 3 bases and the J gene end by 5 bases; junction bases not matched to a gene: 2. CDR3 loop: CASSLRDRENIQYF. The CDR3 coding sequence is TGTGCCAGCAGTTTGAGGGACAGGGAAAACATTCAGTACTTC.

The rearrangement joins TRBV5-1 to TRBJ1-1; TRBD1 agrees at 7 bases. With 4 bases clipped from V and 5 bases from J, the junction kept 8 bases outside the gene matches. Germline V gene sequence: CDR1 SGHRS, CDR2 YFSETQ. The CDR3 is 14 amino acids. CDR3 protein: CASSPGTAGTEAFF. The CDR3 coding sequence is TGCGCCAGCAGCCCTGGGACAGCCGGAACTGAAGCTTTCTTT. Filled out from reference TRBV5-1 and TRBJ1-1, the complete variable domain reads KAGVTQTPRYLIKTRGQQVTLSCSPISGHRSVSWYQQTPGQGLQFLFEYFSETQRNKGNFPGRFSGRQFSNSRSEMNVSTLELGDSALYLCASSPGTAGTEAFFGQGTRLTVV.

The chain has TRBV4-1 and TRBJ1-2, with 8 bases aligning to TRBD1. This CDR3 has 13 amino acids. V gave up 3 bases and J gave up 8 bases; unmatched junction bases: 5. Germline CDR1 reads MGHRA; CDR2 reads YSYEKL. CDR3 sequence (DNA): TGCGCCAGCAGCCAGACCGGGACAGGCGGCTACACCTTC. It codes for CASSQTGTGGYTF.

This clone came up a few times. V gene TRBV19 combines with J gene TRBJ2-1, with 9 bases identical to TRBD1. V gave up 5 bases and J gave up 7 bases; unmatched junction bases: 6. Germline V gene lookup returns CDR1 LNHDA and CDR2 SQIVND (reference sequence). This CDR3 has 14 residues. CDR3 bases: TGTGCCAGTAGTCTGCACAGGGGGCTTAATGAGCAGTTCTTC. Its translation: CASSLHRGLNEQFF. Using reference TRBV19 and TRBJ2-1 for the parts outside the CDR3, the full variable domain is DGGITQSPKYLFRKEGQNVTLSCEQNLNHDAMYWYRQDPGQGLRLIYYSQIVNDFQKGDIAEGYSVSREKKESFPLTVTSAQKNPTAFYLCASSLHRGLNEQFFGPGTRLTVL.

J is TRBJ1-1 and V is TRBV7-2, with D perhaps TRBD1 (5 bases). Trimming pared 5 bases from V and 1 base from J, leaving 11 bases between. Germline lookup yields CDR1 SGHTA and CDR2 FQGNSA. The CDR3 is made up of 14 amino acids. Written as DNA, the CDR3 is TGTGCCAGCAGCCAAGGGGAGGCGAACACTGAAGCTTTCTTT. Amino acid sequence: CASSQGEANTEAFF.

This clone was counted between two and nine times. The chain joins TRBV7-3 to TRBJ1-2; TRBD1 agrees at 7 bases. CDR1 and CDR2 from the germline V gene are SGHTA and FQGTGA. The CDR3 runs 15 residues. Unmatched junction bases numbered 4, after V lost 0 bases and J lost 3 bases. CDR3 DNA sequence: TGTGCCAGCAGCTTAACGGACAGGAGGGACTATGGCTACACCTTC. Translating it yields CASSLTDRRDYGYTF.

The table lists this clone with a few counts. The V and J genes are TRBV7-2 and TRBJ2-7; D remains ambiguous. V lost 3 bases, J lost 5 bases, and 8 bases lay in between. In germline, CDR1 is SGHTA, CDR2 FQGNSA. CDR3 length equals 12 residues. This CDR3 is CASSFQENEQYF. CDR3 nucleotides: TGTGCCAGCAGCTTCCAGGAAAACGAGCAGTACTTC.

The CDR3 sequence: CASNREGALYGYTF. The CDR3 DNA follows: TGTGCCAGCAATAGGGAAGGGGCCCTCTATGGCTACACCTTC. V usage is TRBV9 and J usage is TRBJ1-2, with D possibly TRBD1 on 5 matching bases. Germline assignment: CDR1 SGDLS and CDR2 YYNGEE. This CDR3 region has 14 residues. The ends were cut back, 6 bases at V and 4 bases at J, with 16 bases in the middle.